One and the same sample provided the 18 T cell receptor beta chains below, sequenced in a study of T cell clusters in autoimmune cytopenias. TRB rearrangements were amplified by touch-down multiplex PCR with mixed TRB-A/B primers. Reanalyzing the multiplex PCR reads, TCRdb keeps one entry per CDR3 protein, without DNA. The data show about 2,700 distinct CDR3 sequences, and the top ten clones hold approximately 18%. Some 39,000 genome equivalents of blood DNA were amplified for TRB. The sample consisted of peripheral blood. The receptor source for this set is a human donor with an autoimmune cytopenia, with autoimmune hepatitis or in good health (not recorded which).

By frequency, this clonotype is medium-sized (0.01 to 0.1%). The rearrangement uses TRBV6-2 or TRBV6-3 and TRBJ2-3. Germline V gene lookup returns CDR1 MNHEY and CDR2 SVGEGT. The CDR3 is made up of 14 amino acids. This CDR3 reads CASRRYLGYDTQYF.

This clonotype is labeled medium-sized (0.01 to 0.1%) based on frequency. The chain joins TRBV10-3 to TRBJ2-5; TCRdb returns TRBD2, unconfirmable since there is no DNA. Germline V gene lookup returns CDR1 ENHRY and CDR2 SYGVKD. CDR3 length: 12 amino acids. CDR3: CAINTSEETQYF.

This clonotype registers large by frequency. J is TRBJ2-7 and V is TRBV6-1. In germline, CDR1 is MNHNS, CDR2 SASEGT. CDR3 size: 14 residues. This CDR3 is CASSDPTLSYEQYF.

This chain joins TRBV2 and TRBJ1-1; the TCRdb D gene call, TRBD1, has no DNA to confirm it. Germline V CDR1 and CDR2: SNHLY, FYNNEI. The CDR3 spans 14 residues. CDR3 in amino acids: CASRVTGLNTEAFF.

This clonotype shows up as medium-sized (0.01 to 0.1%) by frequency. The chain uses TRBV19 and TRBJ2-2; TCRdb names TRBD2, which stays unverified in the absence of DNA. Germline assignment: CDR1 LNHDA and CDR2 SQIVND (reference sequence). The CDR3 has 18 amino acids. The chain's CDR3 is CASSIPFLIAGATGELFF. Full variable domain (rest looked up from reference TRBV19 and TRBJ2-2): DGGITQSPKYLFRKEGQNVTLSCEQNLNHDAMYWYRQDPGQGLRLIYYSQIVNDFQKGDIAEGYSVSREKKESFPLTVTSAQKNPTAFYLCASSIPFLIAGATGELFFGEGSRLTVL.

In terms of frequency, this clonotype is medium-sized. The V call is TRBV27, the J call TRBJ2-7. Germline loops: CDR1 MNHEY, CDR2 SMNVEV (reference sequence). This CDR3 is built from 13 residues. The chain's CDR3 is CASSLTGTYEQYF.

The chain couples TRBV6-1 to TRBJ1-2. This CDR3 contains 13 residues. Germline CDR1 is MNHNS and CDR2 is SASEGT. CDR3 region: CASSLDSKYGYTF.

Its frequency marks this clonotype as medium-sized. This rearrangement joins TRBV20-1 to TRBJ2-3; TCRdb calls TRBD2, which cannot be checked without DNA. Per the germline V gene, CDR1 is DFQATT and CDR2 is SNEGSKA (reference sequence). The CDR3 contains 13 residues. CDR3 loop: CSASGGGTDTQYF.

According to its frequency, this clonotype is medium-sized. The V and J genes are TRBV12-3 or TRBV12-4 and TRBJ2-7; checking the TCRdb D call of TRBD1 is not possible without DNA. There are 14 residues in the CDR3. This CDR3 reads CASSLGDGSYEQYF.

Its frequency marks this clonotype as medium-sized (0.01 to 0.1%). The chain couples TRBV20-1 to TRBJ2-7; TCRdb picks TRBD2, but there is no DNA to check that call. Germline V gene lookup returns CDR1 DFQATT and CDR2 SNEGSKA (reference sequence). This CDR3 has 14 amino acids. The CDR3 loop reads CSARVGDFPDEQYF.

The V call is TRBV30, the J call TRBJ2-2; the TCRdb call, TRBD2, lacks DNA for checking. The germline V gene encodes CDR1 GTSNPN and CDR2 SVGIG (reference sequence). The CDR3 is 13 amino acids. CDR3: CAWSGGTTGELFF.

This clonotype is identified as medium-sized from frequency. The genes are TRBV4-3 and TRBJ2-7; TCRdb outputs TRBD1, but without DNA this stays unchecked. Germline CDR1 and CDR2: LGHNA and YSLEER. This CDR3 has 16 amino acids. The CDR3 loop is CASSQDLASGGVAQYF.

This chain links TRBV5-1 with TRBJ2-7; there is no DNA to check the TCRdb D call of TRBD1. The germline CDR1 and CDR2 sequences are SGHRS and YFSETQ. This CDR3 has 14 amino acids. CDR3 protein: CASSLGQGAYEQYF.

The V and J genes are TRBV20-1 and TRBJ1-5; without DNA, the TCRdb call of TRBD1 cannot be checked. The CDR3 sequence is 17 residues long. The germline V gene encodes CDR1 DFQATT and CDR2 SNEGSKA (reference sequence). CDR3 sequence: CSASRDRFFGDNQPQHF.

The chain employs TRBV28 and TRBJ1-4; TCRdb's D call, TRBD1, is unchecked because there is no DNA. This CDR3 has 15 residues. Germline lookup yields CDR1 MDHEN and CDR2 SYDVKM. This CDR3 reads CASSPQQGLNEKLFF.

This clonotype is medium-sized by frequency. The chain has TRBV5-6 and TRBJ2-4; TCRdb's D call of TRBD1 is untestable without DNA. CDR3 size: 15 residues. Looked up from germline, CDR1 is SGHDT and CDR2 is YYEEEE. The CDR3 spells CASSFGTGLNNIQYF.

Frequency places this clonotype as medium-sized. V and J are TRBV7-6 and TRBJ1-4; there is no DNA to check the TCRdb D call of TRBD1. The CDR3 has 15 residues. Germline V gene data show CDR1 as SGHVS and CDR2 as FNYEAQ. CDR3 sequence reads: CASSKYQGIGEKLFF.

This clonotype is deemed medium-sized by its frequency. The V gene is TRBV19, the J gene TRBJ2-6. There are 16 residues in the CDR3. Germline lookup yields CDR1 LNHDA and CDR2 SQIVND (reference sequence). This CDR3 is CASSIISVSGANVLTF.